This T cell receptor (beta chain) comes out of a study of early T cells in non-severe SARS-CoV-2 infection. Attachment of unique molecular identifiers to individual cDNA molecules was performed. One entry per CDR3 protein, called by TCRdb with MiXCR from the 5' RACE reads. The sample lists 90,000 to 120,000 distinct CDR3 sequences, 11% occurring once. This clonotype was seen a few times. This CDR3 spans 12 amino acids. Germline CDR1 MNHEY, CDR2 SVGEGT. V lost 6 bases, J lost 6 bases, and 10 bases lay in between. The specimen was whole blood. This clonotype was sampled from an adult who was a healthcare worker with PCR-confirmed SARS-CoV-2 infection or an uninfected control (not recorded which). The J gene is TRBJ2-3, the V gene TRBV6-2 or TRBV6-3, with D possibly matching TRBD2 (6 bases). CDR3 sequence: CASRLAADTQYF. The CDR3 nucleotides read TGTGCCAGCAGACTAGCAGCGGATACGCAGTATTTT.